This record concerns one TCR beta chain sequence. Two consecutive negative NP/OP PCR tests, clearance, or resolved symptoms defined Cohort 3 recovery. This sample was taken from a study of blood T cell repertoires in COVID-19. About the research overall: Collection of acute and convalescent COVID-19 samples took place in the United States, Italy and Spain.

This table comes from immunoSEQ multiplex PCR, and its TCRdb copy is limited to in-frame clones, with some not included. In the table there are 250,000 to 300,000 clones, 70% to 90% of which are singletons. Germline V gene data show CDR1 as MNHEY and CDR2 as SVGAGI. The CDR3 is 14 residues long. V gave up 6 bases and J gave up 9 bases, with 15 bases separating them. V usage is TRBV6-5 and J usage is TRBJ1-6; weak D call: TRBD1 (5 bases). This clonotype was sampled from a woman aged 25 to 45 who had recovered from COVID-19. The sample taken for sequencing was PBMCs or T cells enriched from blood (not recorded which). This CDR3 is CASRIRVNGSPLHF. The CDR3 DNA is TGTGCCAGCAGAATCAGGGTTAACGGTTCACCCCTCCACTTT.